The T cell receptor beta chain described here comes from a study of T-cell reconstitution after alpha-beta-depleted transplantation in children. Notes on the study in general: Elevated TCRbeta diversity at day 60 was traced, in some patients, to surviving recipient T cells and thymic progenitors. Reports say that about two months after transplant, the alpha-beta T cells came out of several hundred graft clones that had expanded. Among T cells one year after transplant, newly produced cells accounted for most counts and diversity.

Germline V lookup: CDR1 MNHNS, CDR2 SASEGT. The CDR3 covers 18 residues. The V gene lost 4 bases and the J gene lost 4 bases, with 22 bases spanning the gap. Using unique molecular identifiers, the investigators prepared the TCRbeta library. TCRdb re-called the PCR reads with MiXCR, one entry per CDR3 protein. The sample has approximately 1,000,000 distinct CDR3 sequences, roughly 29% seen once. In the case of this clonotype: What it recognizes is unknown.

The material sequenced was PBMCs, mostly from graft donor cells, taken 360 days after TCRalphabeta/CD19-depleted stem cell transplant. The J gene is TRBJ2-2, the V gene TRBV6-1; D is perhaps TRBD2 (7 bases). This clonotype was sampled from a boy in the first two years of life who had a stem cell transplant for SCID, so the T cells may come from the graft donor. The CDR3 loop reads CASSAYRGGVASTGELFF. In DNA form, the CDR3 reads TGTGCCAGCAGTGCCTACCGAGGGGGGGTCGCCTCCACCGGGGAGCTGTTTTTT.